This TCR beta chain was identified in a study of beta chain features in type 1 diabetes. Study-level background: Analysis included around 99,000,000 sorted cells drawn from all samples. Overall study findings and caveats: TCRB CDR3s were moderately but significantly shorter in Type 1 diabetes patients in all four CD4+ subsets.

Comment on this clone: Its specificity is unknown.

Expressed TCRB transcripts were sequenced because the entire RNA isolate underwent reverse transcription. Method: immunoSEQ multiplex PCR; TCRdb's copy keeps in-frame clones and lacks some. The sample yields 45,000 to 65,000 clones, roughly 50% seen once. CDR1 and CDR2 (germline): SEHNR, FQNEAQ (reference sequence). Trimming took 1 base from V and 3 from J, leaving 9 bases between them. The CDR3 is 15 residues long. The source of this sequence is a woman aged 40 to 49 with type 1 diabetes. The rearrangement uses TRBV7-9 and TRBJ2-2; the D gene is possibly TRBD1 (5 bases). Sample: Tregs from blood. The CDR3: CASSLGLTDTGELFF. In DNA form, the CDR3 reads TGTGCCAGCAGCTTAGGTTTGACAGACACCGGGGAGCTGTTTTTT.